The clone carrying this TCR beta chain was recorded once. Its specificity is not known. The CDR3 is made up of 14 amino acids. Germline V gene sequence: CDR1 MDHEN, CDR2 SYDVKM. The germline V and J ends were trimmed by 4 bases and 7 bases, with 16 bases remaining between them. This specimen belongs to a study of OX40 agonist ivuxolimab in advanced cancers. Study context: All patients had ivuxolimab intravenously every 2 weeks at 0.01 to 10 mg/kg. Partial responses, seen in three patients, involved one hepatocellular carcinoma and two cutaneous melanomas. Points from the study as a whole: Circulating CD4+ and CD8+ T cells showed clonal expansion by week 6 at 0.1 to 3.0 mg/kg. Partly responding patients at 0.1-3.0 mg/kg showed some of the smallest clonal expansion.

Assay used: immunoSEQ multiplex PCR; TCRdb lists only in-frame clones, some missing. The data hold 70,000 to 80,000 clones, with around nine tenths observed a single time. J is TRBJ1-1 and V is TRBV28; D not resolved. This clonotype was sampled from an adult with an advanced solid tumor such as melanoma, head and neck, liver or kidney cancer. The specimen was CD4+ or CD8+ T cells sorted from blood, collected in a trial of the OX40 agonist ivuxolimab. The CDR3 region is CASSSVGQRHEAFF. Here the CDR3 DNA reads TGTGCCAGCAGTTCGGTCGGCCAACGCCATGAAGCTTTCTTT.